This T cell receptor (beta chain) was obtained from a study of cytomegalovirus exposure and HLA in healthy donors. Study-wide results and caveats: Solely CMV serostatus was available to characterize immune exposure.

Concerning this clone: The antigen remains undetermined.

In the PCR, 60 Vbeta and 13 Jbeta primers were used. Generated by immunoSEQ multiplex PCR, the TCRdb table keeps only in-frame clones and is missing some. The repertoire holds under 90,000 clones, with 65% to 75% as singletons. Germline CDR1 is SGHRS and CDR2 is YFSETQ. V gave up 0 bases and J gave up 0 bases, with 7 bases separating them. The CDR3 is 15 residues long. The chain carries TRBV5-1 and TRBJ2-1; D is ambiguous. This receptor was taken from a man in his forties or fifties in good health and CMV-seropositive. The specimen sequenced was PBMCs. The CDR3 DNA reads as TGCGCCAGCAGCTTGGTTCGCTACTCCTACAATGAGCAGTTCTTC. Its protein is CASSLVRYSYNEQFF.